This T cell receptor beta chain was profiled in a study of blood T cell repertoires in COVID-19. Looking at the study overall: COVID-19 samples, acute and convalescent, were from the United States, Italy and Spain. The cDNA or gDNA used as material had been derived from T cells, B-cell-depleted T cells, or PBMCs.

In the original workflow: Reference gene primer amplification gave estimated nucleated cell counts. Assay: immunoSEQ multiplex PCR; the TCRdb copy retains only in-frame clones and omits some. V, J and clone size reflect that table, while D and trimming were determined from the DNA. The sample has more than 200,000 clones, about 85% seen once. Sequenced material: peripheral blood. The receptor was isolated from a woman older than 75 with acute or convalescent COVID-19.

The CDR3 DNA is TGTGCCAGCAGCCACGCGGGCAATCAGCCCCAGCATTTT. Protein: CASSHAGNQPQHF. This chain uses TRBV3-1 (or the pseudogene TRBV3-2) with TRBJ1-5; D is ambiguous. V lost 3 bases, J lost 2 bases, and 5 bases lay in between. The V gene's germline CDR1 is LGHDT and CDR2 YNNKEL (reference sequence). The CDR3 runs 13 residues.